The source of this TCR beta chain is a study of T cells in women clearing cervical HPV infection. The overall study: Controls gave blood once infection was undetectable; cases at lesion identification.

The data were produced by immunoSEQ multiplex PCR, yet TCRdb's version contains in-frame clones alone and is incomplete. The sample is made up of fewer than 40,000 clones, and the top ten hold less than 6% of it. With respect to this clone: Its antigen is not identified. Coverage ceases 3 residues before the CDR3 finishes, and the germline J gene fills in the end.

Trimming cost V 6 bases and J 4 bases; bases outside gene matches: 5. The CDR3 runs to 14 residues. The germline V gene encodes CDR1 MNHEY and CDR2 SVGEGT. The study's findings and limits: TRBV6-7 abundance was lower in cases than controls (around 0.1% versus 0.15%). Cases and controls were distinguished at AUC around 0.87 by richness and V genes.

The chain combines TRBV6-2 or TRBV6-3 with TRBJ1-5; 8 nucleotides match TRBD1. Sequenced sample: blood buffy coat. This receptor was taken from a woman aged 18 to 75 with a cervical HPV16 infection that either progressed to CIN3+ or cleared (not recorded which). Incomplete CDR3 DNA: TGTGCCAGCAGCACAGGGGGAGGAAATCAGCCC. Its protein product is CASSTGGGNQP. The full CDR3 protein reads CASSTGGGNQPQHF.